This T cell receptor (beta chain) was sequenced in a study of shared clonotypes between healthy human individuals. Turning to the study itself: Every donor yielded three CD4 naive, three CD4 memory, two CD8 naive and one CD8 memory plate.

V dropped 2 bases and J dropped 1 base, with 7 bases sitting between them. The CDR3 length is 13 residues. Germline CDR1 and CDR2: SGHDT and YYEEEE. Sequenced by immunoSEQ multiplex PCR; TCRdb stores in-frame clones only, minus some. There are about 360,000 clones in the sample; about 70% occur only once, and around 9.3% lies in the top ten. V usage is TRBV5-6 and J usage is TRBJ2-7; D gene uncertain. The origin of this receptor is a man between 25 and 39 years old in good health. Sequencing input: memory CD4+ T cells sorted from blood. As for subset: CD45RA-negative fraction. The DNA for the CDR3 is TGTGCCAGCAGCTTACCGCATTCCTACGAGCAGTACTTC. Protein product: CASSLPHSYEQYF.